This TCR beta chain was sequenced for a study of T-cell memory formation after mild COVID-19. To note about this clonotype: What it binds is unknown.

General observations from the study: Some SARS-CoV-2-responding clones were already detected in memory before infection.

Germline assignment: CDR1 SEHNR and CDR2 FQNEAQ (reference sequence). CDR3 length: 13 amino acids. The ends were cut back, 5 bases at V and 10 bases at J, with 14 bases in the middle. A single record per CDR3 protein comes from TCRdb applying MiXCR to the 5' RACE reads. The sample consists of nearly 350,000 distinct CDR3 sequences, roughly 13% of them appearing once. Source material: PBMCs or a T cell subset sorted from them (not recorded which). This TCR came from a man aged 18 to 30 who had mild COVID-19 (a few samples of this study predate the infection). Cell type and time point are not known. The V and J genes are TRBV7-9 and TRBJ1-4, with no clear D. In nucleotides, the CDR3 is TGTGCCAGCAGCCTTGACCCTAAGGGAAAACTGTTTTTT. Its protein product is CASSLDPKGKLFF.